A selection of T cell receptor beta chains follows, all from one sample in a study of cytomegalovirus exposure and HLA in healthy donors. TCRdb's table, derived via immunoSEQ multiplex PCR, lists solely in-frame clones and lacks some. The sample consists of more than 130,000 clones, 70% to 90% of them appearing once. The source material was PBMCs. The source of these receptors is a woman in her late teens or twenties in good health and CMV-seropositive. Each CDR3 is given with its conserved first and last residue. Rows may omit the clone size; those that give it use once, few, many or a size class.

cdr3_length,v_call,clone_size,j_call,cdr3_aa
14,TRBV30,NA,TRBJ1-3,CAKTEGFTGNTIYF
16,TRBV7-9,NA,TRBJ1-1,CASSLSGVFMNTEAFF
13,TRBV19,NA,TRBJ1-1,CASSIDRGTEAFF
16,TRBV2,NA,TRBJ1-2,CASSVLGGPKEYGYTF
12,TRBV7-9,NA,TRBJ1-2,CASSLDTSGYTF
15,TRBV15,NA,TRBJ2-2,CATSRDHMNTGELFF
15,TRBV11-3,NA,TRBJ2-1,CASSLEAGGLNEQFF
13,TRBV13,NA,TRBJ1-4,CASSRGSNEKLFF
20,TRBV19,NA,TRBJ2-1,CASSIEAASGSSSSYNEQFF
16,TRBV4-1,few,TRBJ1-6,CASSQVRTGGNSPLHF
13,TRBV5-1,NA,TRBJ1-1,CASSLAWQTEAFF
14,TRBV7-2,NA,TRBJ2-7,CASSRTSYPYEQYF
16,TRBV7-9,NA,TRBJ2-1,CASSTSGTGSYNEQFF
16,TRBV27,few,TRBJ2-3,CASSLLWTGNADTQYF